The clone carrying this TCR beta chain was counted a few times. Its antigen is still unknown. The sample comes from a study of response to subunit inactivated influenza vaccine. CDR3 size: 12 residues. The V gene's germline CDR1 is DFQATT and CDR2 SNEGSKA (reference sequence). V lost 2 bases, J lost 3 bases, and 8 bases lay in between. Overall study findings and caveats: T cells newly recruited by each seasonal influenza vaccination are few, the authors suggested.

TCRdb reprocessed the RT-PCR reads with MiXCR, giving one entry per CDR3 protein. The table has some 500,000 distinct CDR3 sequences, 25% seen once. This clonotype was obtained from a man aged 50 to 59 who received an inactivated influenza vaccine. The rearrangement uses TRBV20-1 and TRBJ2-7; D uncertain. The source material was CD4+ T cells sorted from PBMCs, sampled 5 days after vaccination. The CDR3 DNA follows: TGCAGTGCTAGATTGCACAACTACGAGCAGTACTTC. As protein: CSARLHNYEQYF.